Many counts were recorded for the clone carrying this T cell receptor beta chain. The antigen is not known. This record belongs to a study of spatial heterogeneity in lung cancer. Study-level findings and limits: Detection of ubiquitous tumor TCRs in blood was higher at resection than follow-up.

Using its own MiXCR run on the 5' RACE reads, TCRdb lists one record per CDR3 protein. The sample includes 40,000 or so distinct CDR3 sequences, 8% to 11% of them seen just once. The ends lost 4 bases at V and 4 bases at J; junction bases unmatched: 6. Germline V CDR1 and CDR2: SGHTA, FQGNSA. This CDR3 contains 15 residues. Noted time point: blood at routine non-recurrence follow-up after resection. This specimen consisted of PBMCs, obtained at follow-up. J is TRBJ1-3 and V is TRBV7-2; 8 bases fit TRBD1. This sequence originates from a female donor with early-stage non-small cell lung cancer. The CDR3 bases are TGTGCCAGCAGCTCCAACAGGGGGAGGGGAAACACCATATATTTT. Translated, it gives CASSSNRGRGNTIYF.